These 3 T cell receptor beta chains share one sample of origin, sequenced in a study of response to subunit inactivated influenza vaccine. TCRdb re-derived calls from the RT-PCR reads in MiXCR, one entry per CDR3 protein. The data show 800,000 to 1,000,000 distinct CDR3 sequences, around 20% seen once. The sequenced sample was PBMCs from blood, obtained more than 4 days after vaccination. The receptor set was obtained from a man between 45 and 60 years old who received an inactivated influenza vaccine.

The CDR3 bases are TGCAGTGCTAGAGTGAGGGATGGCTATGGCTACACCTTC. Translating gives CSARVRDGYGYTF. This chain connects TRBV20-1 to TRBJ1-2; D not certain. V lost 1 base, J lost 4 bases, and 10 bases lay in between. Germline loops: CDR1 DFQATT, CDR2 SNEGSKA (reference sequence). The CDR3 contains 13 residues.

CDR3 nucleotide sequence: TGTGCCAGCGGCCCGTTAGTAGCTGCTAATTCACCCCTCCACTTT. The encoded protein is CASGPLVAANSPLHF. J is TRBJ1-6 and V is TRBV6-1; D is unclear. Trimming took off 8 bases at V and 6 bases at J, with 17 bases between the two ends. The length of the CDR3 is 15 residues. In germline, CDR1 is MNHNS, CDR2 SASEGT.

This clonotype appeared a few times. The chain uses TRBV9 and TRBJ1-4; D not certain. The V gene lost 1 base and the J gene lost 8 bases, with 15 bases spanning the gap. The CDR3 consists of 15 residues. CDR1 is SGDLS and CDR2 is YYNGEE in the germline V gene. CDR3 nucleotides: TGTGCCAGCAGCGTAAGTTGGCAGAAAACGGAAAAACTGTTTTTT. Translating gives CASSVSWQKTEKLFF.